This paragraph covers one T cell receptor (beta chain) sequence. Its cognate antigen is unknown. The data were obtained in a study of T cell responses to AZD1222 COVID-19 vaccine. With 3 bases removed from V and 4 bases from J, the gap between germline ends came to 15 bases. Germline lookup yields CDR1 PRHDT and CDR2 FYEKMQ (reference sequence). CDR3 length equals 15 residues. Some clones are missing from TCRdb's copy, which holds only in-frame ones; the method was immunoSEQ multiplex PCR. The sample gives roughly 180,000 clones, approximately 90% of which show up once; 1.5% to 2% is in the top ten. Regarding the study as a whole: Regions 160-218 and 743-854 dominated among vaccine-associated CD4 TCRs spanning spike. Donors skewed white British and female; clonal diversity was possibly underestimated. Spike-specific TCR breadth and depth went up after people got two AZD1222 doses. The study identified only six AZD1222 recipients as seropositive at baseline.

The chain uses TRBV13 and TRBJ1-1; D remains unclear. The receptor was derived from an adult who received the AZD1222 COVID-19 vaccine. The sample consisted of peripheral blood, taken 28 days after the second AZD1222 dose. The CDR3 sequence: CASSLGRLRGTEAFF. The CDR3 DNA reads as TGTGCCAGCAGCTTGGGTCGGCTCCGTGGCACTGAAGCTTTCTTT.